The 22 T cell receptor beta chains reported below all come from one sample, sequenced in a study of low-dose radiotherapy and immunotherapy resistance in tumors. First-strand cDNA used TRAV- and TRBV-specific primers, covering alpha and beta chains. With a constant-region primer and a V-primer adapter, TCRs were subjected to about 20 PCR cycles of amplification. One entry per CDR3 protein results from TCRdb running MiXCR on the reads. The sample lists around 13,000 distinct CDR3 sequences, 60% to 80% occurring once. Receptors were obtained from a human donor with advanced metastatic prostate, ovarian, gallbladder or colorectal cancer (not recorded which). This table probably holds off-target reads from a library built for another chain.

V is TRBV7-2 and J is TRBJ2-1; 12 nucleotides agree with TRBD2. CDR1 and CDR2 from the germline V gene are SGHTA and FQGNSA. This CDR3 contains 15 residues. The junction had 4 bases not matched to a gene; V was cut back by 5 bases and J by 5 bases. The CDR3 region has the DNA TGTGCCAGCAGCGCTAGCGGGGGGGCCAACAATGAGCAGTTCTTC. It translates to CASSASGGANNEQFF. Together with reference TRBV7-2 and TRBJ2-1, the CDR3 gives the full variable domain: GAGVSQSPSNKVTEKGKDVELRCDPISGHTALYWYRQSLGQGLEFLIYFQGNSAPDKSGLPSDRFSAERTGGSVSTLTIQRTQQEDSAVYLCASSASGGANNEQFFGPGTRLTVL.

CDR3 loop: CASSWVTSGGGTDTQYF. In nucleotides, the CDR3 is TGTGCCAGCAGTTGGGTGACTAGCGGGGGGGGTACAGATACGCAGTATTTT. The chain couples TRBV7-2 to TRBJ2-3, with TRBD2 matching 14 bases. CDR1 is SGHTA, CDR2 FQGNSA, per germline. The CDR3 sequence is 17 residues long. V was clipped by 6 bases and J by 3 bases; unmatched bases: 8. Looking up the rest from reference TRBV7-2 and TRBJ2-3 gives the full variable domain: GAGVSQSPSNKVTEKGKDVELRCDPISGHTALYWYRQSLGQGLEFLIYFQGNSAPDKSGLPSDRFSAERTGGSVSTLTIQRTQQEDSAVYLCASSWVTSGGGTDTQYFGPGTRLTVL.

This rearrangement joins TRBV29-1 to TRBJ2-6; D not resolved. CDR3 size: 14 residues. V dropped 2 bases and J dropped 0 bases, with 5 bases sitting between them. The germline V gene has CDR1 SQVTM and CDR2 ANQGSEA. The CDR3 nucleotides read TGCAGCGTTGAATACGCCTCTGGGGCCAACGTCCTGACTTTC. Translated, it gives CSVEYASGANVLTF. Full variable domain (outside the CDR3, taken from reference TRBV29-1 and TRBJ2-6): SAVISQKPSRDICQRGTSLTIQCQVDSQVTMMFWYRQQPGQSLTLIATANQGSEATYESGFVIDKFPISRPNLTFSTLTVSNMSPEDSSIYLCSVEYASGANVLTFGAGSRLTVL.

This chain uses TRBV5-1 with TRBJ1-5; D is unclear. Trimming took off 4 bases at V and 0 bases at J, with 11 bases between the two ends. CDR1 SGHRS and CDR2 YFSETQ come from the germline V gene. The CDR3 length is 15 residues. CDR3 DNA sequence: TGCGCCAGCAGCCGTGACGGTTATAGCAATCAGCCCCAGCATTTT. Residues: CASSRDGYSNQPQHF.

J is TRBJ2-1 and V is TRBV5-1, with 12 bases identical to TRBD1. The V gene's germline CDR1 is SGHRS and CDR2 YFSETQ. The CDR3 is 19 residues long. The junction had 12 bases not matched to a gene; V was cut back by 4 bases and J by 1 base. CDR3 nucleotide sequence: TGCGCCAGCAGCAAGATGGGGACAGGGGGCGTAGGATCCTACAATGAGCAGTTCTTC. It encodes CASSKMGTGGVGSYNEQFF.

The table lists this clonotype with a few counts. This rearrangement joins TRBV29-1 to TRBJ2-3; weak D call: TRBD2 (5 bases). There are 14 residues in the CDR3. V lost 3 bases to trimming and J lost 0 bases, with 10 bases between them. Germline CDR1 and CDR2: SQVTM and ANQGSEA. The CDR3 DNA reads as TGCAGCGTTGACGGGTCGGGGAGCACAGATACGCAGTATTTT. This sequence encodes CSVDGSGSTDTQYF.

This chain connects TRBV5-1 to TRBJ2-2; D may be TRBD2 (6 bases). V gave up 0 bases and J gave up 6 bases, with 9 bases separating them. CDR1 SGHRS and CDR2 YFSETQ come from the germline V gene. CDR3 length: 14 amino acids. CDR3 region: CASSLAAGPGELFF. As DNA, the CDR3 is TGCGCCAGCAGCTTGGCGGCGGGGCCCGGGGAGCTGTTTTTT.

The chain uses TRBV3-1 and TRBJ2-4; D tentatively reads TRBD1 or TRBD2 (5 bases each). This CDR3 is 12 amino acids long. V was trimmed by 1 base and J by 16 bases, leaving 14 bases between them. Germline lookup yields CDR1 LGHDT and CDR2 YNNKEL (reference sequence). CDR3 in DNA: TGTGCCAGCAGCCAAGGGGGACCGATCACCTACTTC. This sequence encodes CASSQGGPITYF.

The table lists this clonotype with a few counts. This chain links TRBV29-1 with TRBJ2-1; 13 bases fit TRBD2. V shed 0 bases, J shed 10 bases, and the junction held 21 bases outside the gene matches. Germline assignment: CDR1 SQVTM and CDR2 ANQGSEA. CDR3 length equals 20 residues. This CDR3 reads CSVEDLEGRGTSGGAGEQFF. CDR3 sequence (DNA): TGCAGCGTTGAAGATCTCGAGGGGCGCGGTACTAGCGGGGGGGCCGGAGAGCAGTTCTTC.

This chain joins TRBV7-6 and TRBJ2-1; D remains unclear. Germline V gene data show CDR1 as SGHVS and CDR2 as FNYEAQ. The CDR3 consists of 14 residues. V was shortened by 1 base and J by 8 bases, with 12 bases between the two germline ends. The CDR3 protein is CASSLGGRSDEQFF. Written as DNA, the CDR3 is TGTGCCAGCAGCTTAGGGGGAAGGAGCGATGAGCAGTTCTTC.

This clonotype was recorded a few times. The rearrangement links TRBV5-6 to TRBJ2-1; 7 bases line up with TRBD1. The CDR3 has 14 residues. Trimming removed 4 bases from V and 8 bases from J; junction bases left unmatched: 9. CDR1 is SGHDT and CDR2 is YYEEEE in the germline V gene. The CDR3 DNA reads TGTGCCAGCAGCCTGTCGGACAGGTCGTATGAGCAGTTCTTC. As protein: CASSLSDRSYEQFF.

This rearrangement joins TRBV9 to TRBJ1-2; 9 bases map to TRBD1. The germline CDR1 and CDR2 sequences are SGDLS and YYNGEE. The CDR3 is made up of 17 amino acids. Germline trimming cut 3 bases from V and 1 base from J; bases unmatched to any gene: 10. The CDR3 sequence: CASSAGTGRINNYGYTF. For the CDR3, the DNA is TGTGCCAGCAGCGCCGGGACAGGGCGTATAAATAACTATGGCTACACCTTC. The full variable domain, its missing parts supplied by reference TRBV9 and TRBJ1-2, is DSGVTQTPKHLITATGQRVTLRCSPRSGDLSVYWYQQSLDQGLQFLIQYYNGEERAKGNILERFSAQQFPDLHSELNLSSLELGDSALYFCASSAGTGRINNYGYTFGSGTRLTVV.

This clonotype has a handful of counts. CDR3 region: CASTIGTYEQYF. As DNA, the CDR3 is TGTGCCAGCACCATAGGAACCTACGAGCAGTACTTC. The gene calls are TRBV2 and TRBJ2-7; no clear D gene. CDR1 and CDR2 from the germline V gene are SNHLY and FYNNEI. Trimming cost V 7 bases and J 2 bases, with 9 bases left between them. The CDR3 spans 12 residues. The variable domain in full, with the rest retrieved from reference TRBV2 and TRBJ2-7, is EPEVTQTPSHQVTQMGQEVILRCVPISNHLYFYWYRQILGQKVEFLVSFYNNEISEKSEIFDDQFSVERPDGSNFTLKIRSTKLEDSAMYFCASTIGTYEQYFGPGTRLTVT.

The genes are TRBV20-1 and TRBJ2-7; 9 bases fit TRBD1. The V and J ends lost 6 bases and 6 bases, in that order; junction bases with no gene match: 12. The CDR3 is 14 residues long. Germline loops: CDR1 DFQATT, CDR2 SNEGSKA (reference sequence). CDR3 nucleotides: TGCAGTGCAAAGGCCGGGACAGGGTCAGCCGAGCAGTACTTC. Its protein is CSAKAGTGSAEQYF.

The V gene is TRBV4-1, the J gene TRBJ2-7; 7 positions match TRBD2. Germline V gives CDR1 MGHRA, CDR2 YSYEKL. This CDR3 spans 16 amino acids. Trimming removed 4 bases from V and 0 bases from J; junction bases left unmatched: 9. Here the CDR3 DNA reads TGCGCCAGCAGCCCGGGGCTAGCGGCTTTCTCCTACGAGCAGTACTTC. It yields the protein CASSPGLAAFSYEQYF.

V usage is TRBV12-3 or TRBV12-4 and J usage is TRBJ2-1; 13 bases align to TRBD2. This CDR3 comprises 18 residues. V lost 3 bases, J lost 3 bases, and 8 bases stayed unmatched. CDR3 loop: CASSFSGLAGENYNEQFF. For the CDR3, the DNA is TGTGCCAGCAGTTTTTCAGGACTAGCGGGGGAAAACTACAATGAGCAGTTCTTC.

The CDR3 DNA sequence: TGTGCCAGCAGCTTCCGAGGGGGCTATGGCTACACCTTC. This gives the protein CASSFRGGYGYTF. The rearrangement uses TRBV11-2 and TRBJ1-2; possible D gene TRBD1, 6 bases. CDR1 SGHAT and CDR2 FQNNGV come from the germline V gene. Trimming shortened V by 3 bases and J by 4 bases, and 9 bases separated the two germline ends. The CDR3 sequence is 13 residues long. Looking up the rest from reference TRBV11-2 and TRBJ1-2 gives the full variable domain: EAGVAQSPRYKIIEKRQSVAFWCNPISGHATLYWYQQILGQGPKLLIQFQNNGVVDDSQLPKDRFSAERLKGVDSTLKIQPAKLEDSAVYLCASSFRGGYGYTFGSGTRLTVV.

This clonotype has only a few counts. The chain joins TRBV2 to TRBJ2-1; possibly TRBD2 for D (6 bases). CDR1 is SNHLY, CDR2 FYNNEI, per germline. Trimming cost V 5 bases and J 3 bases, with 14 bases left between them. This CDR3 has 15 amino acids. DNA for the CDR3: TGTGCCAGCAGTCCACTAGCATTTGACTACAATGAGCAGTTCTTC. The encoded protein is CASSPLAFDYNEQFF.

The V call is TRBV11-3, the J call TRBJ2-1; D remains unclear. Germline CDR1 reads SGHNT; CDR2 reads YENEEA. V lost 0 bases to trimming and J lost 7 bases, with 7 bases between them. This CDR3 has 13 residues. This CDR3 is CASSLDSGNEQFF. CDR3 coding DNA: TGTGCCAGCAGCTTAGACTCCGGGAATGAGCAGTTCTTC.

This rearrangement joins TRBV21-1 to TRBJ2-2; the table's D call TRBD1 went unverified against the DNA. TRBV21-1 is described as a pseudogene. The CDR3 consists of 13 residues. The CDR3 protein is CASPPAGAGELFF. The DNA of the CDR3 is TGTGCCAGTCCCCCCGCGGGGGCCGGGGAGCTGTTTTTT.

This clonotype showed up just a few times. The chain combines TRBV11-2 with TRBJ2-3; D not resolved. The germline V gene has CDR1 SGHAT and CDR2 FQNNGV. Trimming removed 2 bases at V and 2 bases at J, with 2 bases between. The CDR3 is 12 residues long. CDR3 nucleotide sequence: TGTGCCAGCAGCTTAATCACAGATACGCAGTATTTT. Translation: CASSLITDTQYF.

The J gene is TRBJ2-5, the V gene TRBV4-2, with D unclear. CDR3 length equals 15 residues. Germline lookup yields CDR1 LGHNA and CDR2 YNFKEQ. With 0 bases removed from V and 4 bases from J, the gap between germline ends came to 12 bases. The CDR3 protein is CASSQEDLVGETQYF. For the CDR3, the DNA is TGTGCCAGCAGCCAAGAAGACCTAGTAGGAGAGACCCAGTACTTC.